What follows are 2 T cell receptor beta chains derived from one specimen sequenced in a study of blood T cells in healthy people across ages. Combining a sample-barcoded 5' primer with a J-beta primer mix, a second PCR ran for roughly 6 to 12 cycles. MiXCR was run by TCRdb on the 5' RACE reads, yielding one entry per CDR3 protein. This table has approximately 800,000 distinct CDR3 sequences, around 25% appearing once. The same sample was also used in a study of T cells of mothers and their children.

Sequencing was done on a sample of blood. These receptors were obtained from a boy between 10 and 17 years old in good health.

This clonotype was detected a few times. The chain employs TRBV2 and TRBJ2-5, with D unresolved. The V gene's germline CDR1 is SNHLY and CDR2 FYNNEI. Trimming pared 4 bases from V and 2 bases from J, leaving 8 bases between. This CDR3 spans 13 amino acids. The CDR3 coding sequence is TGTGCCAGCAGTGCGGAGCTTCAAGAGACCCAGTACTTC. Protein product: CASSAELQETQYF.

This clonotype was detected only a few times. This chain joins TRBV7-2 and TRBJ2-7; 7 nucleotides agree with TRBD1. The V segment lost 1 base and the J segment 6 bases; nucleotides outside the gene matches: 6. Germline CDR1 reads SGHTA; CDR2 reads FQGNSA. The CDR3 loop spans 14 amino acids. CDR3 in DNA: TGTGCCAGCAGCTTAGAAAAGGGGGCTCTCGAGCAGTACTTC. Translation: CASSLEKGALEQYF. The variable domain in full, with the rest retrieved from reference TRBV7-2 and TRBJ2-7, is GAGVSQSPSNKVTEKGKDVELRCDPISGHTALYWYRQSLGQGLEFLIYFQGNSAPDKSGLPSDRFSAERTGGSVSTLTIQRTQQEDSAVYLCASSLEKGALEQYFGPGTRLTVT.